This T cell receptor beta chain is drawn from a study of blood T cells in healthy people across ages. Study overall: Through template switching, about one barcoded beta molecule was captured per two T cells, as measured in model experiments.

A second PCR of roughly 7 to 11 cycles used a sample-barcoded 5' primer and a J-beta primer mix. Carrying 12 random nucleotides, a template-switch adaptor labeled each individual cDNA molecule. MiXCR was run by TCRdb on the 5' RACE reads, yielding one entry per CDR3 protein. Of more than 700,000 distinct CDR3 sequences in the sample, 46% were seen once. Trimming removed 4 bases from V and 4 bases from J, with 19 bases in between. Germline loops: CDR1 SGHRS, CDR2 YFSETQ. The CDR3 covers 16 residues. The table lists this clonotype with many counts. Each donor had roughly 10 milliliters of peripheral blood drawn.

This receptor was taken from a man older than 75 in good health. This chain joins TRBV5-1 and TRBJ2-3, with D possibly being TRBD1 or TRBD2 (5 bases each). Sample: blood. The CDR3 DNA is TGCGCCAGCAGCATCCGGGACCCCAGTCCCGCAGATACGCAGTATTTT. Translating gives CASSIRDPSPADTQYF.